This is a list of T cell receptor beta chains from one sample in a study of OX40 agonist ivuxolimab in advanced cancers. The protocol was immunoSEQ multiplex PCR, while the TCRdb copy is restricted to in-frame clones and leaves out a portion. The sample yields about 27,000 clones, approximately 90% seen once. The sequencing here drew on CD4+ or CD8+ T cells sorted from blood, taken in a trial of the OX40 agonist ivuxolimab. The receptors here all came from an adult with an advanced solid tumor such as melanoma, head and neck, liver or kidney cancer. Both conserved end residues are part of each CDR3. A D gene is named only where the DNA matches it firmly. Clone size is stated in some rows and not others, as once, few, many or a class when expanded.

D: -
V: TRBV6-6
J: TRBJ1-2
size: -
CDR3: CAILRTAEGYTF
DNA: TGTGCCATCCTGCGGACGGCCGAGGGCTACACCTTC

D: -
V: TRBV18
J: TRBJ1-1
size: -
CDR3: CASSPSLYYREKGNTEAFF
DNA: TGTGCCAGCTCACCATCCCTATATTACAGGGAAAAAGGGAACACTGAAGCTTTCTTT

D: -
V: TRBV5-4
J: TRBJ2-7
size: -
CDR3: CASRTYPSDYEQYF
DNA: TGTGCCAGCAGAACTTATCCTAGCGACTACGAGCAGTACTTC

D: -
V: TRBV28
J: TRBJ2-2
size: -
CDR3: CASSFRMNTGELFF
DNA: TGTGCCAGCAGTTTTAGGATGAACACCGGGGAGCTGTTTTTT

D: TRBD2
V: TRBV2
J: TRBJ2-3
size: -
CDR3: CANRGSSGAISTQYF
DNA: TGTGCCAACCGGGGATCTAGCGGGGCGATAAGTACGCAGTATTTT

D: TRBD2
V: TRBV6-1
J: TRBJ2-7
size: -
CDR3: CASSGGFLAERYEQYF
DNA: TGTGCCAGCAGTGGGGGGTTCCTAGCGGAACGCTACGAGCAGTACTTC

D: -
V: TRBV9
J: TRBJ1-1
size: -
CDR3: CASSHMSNTEAFF
DNA: TGTGCCAGCAGCCATATGTCTAACACTGAAGCTTTCTTT

D: TRBD2
V: TRBV19
J: TRBJ2-1
size: -
CDR3: CASSKASGSRSYNEQFF
DNA: TGTGCCAGTAGTAAAGCTAGCGGGAGTCGCTCCTACAATGAGCAGTTCTTC

D: -
V: TRBV13
J: TRBJ2-3
size: -
CDR3: CASSPLRGASTDTQYF
DNA: TGTGCCAGCAGCCCCTTACGGGGGGCGAGCACAGATACGCAGTATTTT

D: -
V: TRBV11-2
J: TRBJ2-7
size: -
CDR3: CASSLGGGHEQYF
DNA: TGTGCCAGCAGCTTAGGGGGGGGGCACGAGCAGTACTTC

D: -
V: TRBV19
J: TRBJ1-3
size: few
CDR3: CASSQNGYGPNGNTIYF
DNA: TGTGCCAGTAGCCAAAATGGGTACGGACCCAACGGAAACACCATATATTTT

D: -
V: TRBV12-2
J: TRBJ1-5
size: -
CDR3: CASLKTNRVGSNQPQHF
DNA: TGTGCAAGTCTCAAGACAAACAGGGTGGGGAGCAATCAGCCCCAGCATTTT

D: TRBD1
V: TRBV27
J: TRBJ2-1
size: -
CDR3: CADTVRTGGLREGPKSYNEQFF
DNA: TGTGCCGATACTGTAAGGACAGGGGGCTTGCGGGAGGGCCCTAAATCCTACAATGAGCAGTTCTTC

D: -
V: TRBV29-1
J: TRBJ2-2
size: -
CDR3: CSVEAVMNTGELFF
DNA: TGCAGCGTTGAGGCGGTGATGAACACCGGGGAGCTGTTTTTT

D: -
V: TRBV2
J: TRBJ2-7
size: -
CDR3: CASSVVLSYEQYF
DNA: TGTGCCAGCAGTGTTGTACTTTCCTACGAGCAGTACTTC

D: TRBD1
V: TRBV5-6
J: TRBJ1-5
size: -
CDR3: CASSLYRGLGQPQHF
DNA: TGTGCCAGCAGCTTGTATAGGGGGCTGGGGCAGCCCCAGCATTTT

D: TRBD1
V: TRBV19
J: TRBJ2-7
size: -
CDR3: CASSFDRGNEQYF
DNA: TGTGCCAGTAGTTTCGACAGGGGCAACGAGCAGTACTTC